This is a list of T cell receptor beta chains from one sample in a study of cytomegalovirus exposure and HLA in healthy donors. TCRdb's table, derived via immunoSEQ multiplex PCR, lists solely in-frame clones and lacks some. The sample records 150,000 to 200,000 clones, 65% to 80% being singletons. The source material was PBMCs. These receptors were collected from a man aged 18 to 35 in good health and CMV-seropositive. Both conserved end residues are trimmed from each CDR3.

cdr3_aa: ASSLTGQGTGYGYT
j_call: TRBJ1-2
v_call: TRBV2

cdr3_aa: ASRGGTSGTGELF
j_call: TRBJ2-2
v_call: TRBV2

cdr3_aa: ASSWTEMNTEAF
j_call: TRBJ1-1
v_call: TRBV27

cdr3_aa: AISPRTGGVVNTEAF
j_call: TRBJ1-1
v_call: TRBV10-3

cdr3_aa: ASSLGGMIGELF
j_call: TRBJ2-2
v_call: TRBV7-8

cdr3_aa: ASSFRGSNTEAF
j_call: TRBJ1-1
v_call: TRBV27

cdr3_aa: ASSQESGRAEAF
j_call: TRBJ1-1
v_call: TRBV4-1

cdr3_aa: ASSFFGHGDTQY
j_call: TRBJ2-3
v_call: TRBV13

cdr3_aa: SVVVASGTDTQY
j_call: TRBJ2-3
v_call: TRBV29-1

cdr3_aa: ASSRSPKTGFNTEAF
j_call: TRBJ1-1
v_call: TRBV13

cdr3_aa: ASSLLGQGSVWANVLT
j_call: TRBJ2-6
v_call: TRBV11-2

cdr3_aa: ASSVVGGLAENTGELF
j_call: TRBJ2-2
v_call: TRBV9

cdr3_aa: ASSLTRSDGYT
j_call: TRBJ1-2
v_call: TRBV11-2

cdr3_aa: ASSSQGLAGRNEQF
j_call: TRBJ2-1
v_call: TRBV13

cdr3_aa: ASSVRGGDTEAF
j_call: TRBJ1-1
v_call: TRBV5-5

cdr3_aa: ASNLAGEGDEQF
j_call: TRBJ2-1
v_call: TRBV28

cdr3_aa: ASSMAYSTGELF
j_call: TRBJ2-2
v_call: TRBV19

cdr3_aa: ASSPKRGYNTGELF
j_call: TRBJ2-2
v_call: TRBV7-2

cdr3_aa: ASSPSPLAGSETQY
j_call: TRBJ2-5
v_call: TRBV19

cdr3_aa: ASSLGVSRETQY
j_call: TRBJ2-5
v_call: TRBV19

cdr3_aa: ASSVPGQEVGELF
j_call: TRBJ2-2
v_call: TRBV9

cdr3_aa: ASSFSRTPGYT
j_call: TRBJ1-2
v_call: TRBV7-2

cdr3_aa: ASSTGLPSPDTQY
j_call: TRBJ2-3
v_call: TRBV9

cdr3_aa: ASSPRWERYTEAF
j_call: TRBJ1-1
v_call: TRBV18

cdr3_aa: SVGRQGSTEAF
j_call: TRBJ1-1
v_call: TRBV29-1

cdr3_aa: ASSLSHGISTDTQY
j_call: TRBJ2-3
v_call: TRBV11-3

cdr3_aa: ASSEWGGTEAF
j_call: TRBJ1-1
v_call: TRBV10-2

cdr3_aa: ASSLTGGISGNTIY
j_call: TRBJ1-3
v_call: TRBV7-6

cdr3_aa: ASSQDGRDTQY
j_call: TRBJ2-3
v_call: TRBV4-1

cdr3_aa: ATSRDRTSTEAF
j_call: TRBJ1-1
v_call: TRBV15

cdr3_aa: ASSLTGPRSGNTIY
j_call: TRBJ1-3
v_call: TRBV6-6

cdr3_aa: AWYRANTEAF
j_call: TRBJ1-1
v_call: TRBV30

cdr3_aa: ASKWAENEKLF
j_call: TRBJ1-4
v_call: TRBV23-1

cdr3_aa: ASSEGPRLEQF
j_call: TRBJ2-1
v_call: TRBV2

cdr3_aa: ASNTGATNEKLF
j_call: TRBJ1-4
v_call: TRBV9

cdr3_aa: ASSLRTEANYGYT
j_call: TRBJ1-2
v_call: TRBV9

cdr3_aa: ASSFFLAGGPDTQY
j_call: TRBJ2-3
v_call: TRBV27

cdr3_aa: ASSLWSNEQF
j_call: TRBJ2-1
v_call: TRBV28

cdr3_aa: ASSSTGANNYGYT
j_call: TRBJ1-2
v_call: TRBV6-5

cdr3_aa: ASSSLYNEQF
j_call: TRBJ2-1
v_call: TRBV6-5

cdr3_aa: ASSRHGTNNYGYT
j_call: TRBJ1-2
v_call: TRBV6-5

cdr3_aa: ASSLSLFSIQY
j_call: TRBJ2-4
v_call: TRBV27

cdr3_aa: ASSLGDMNTEAF
j_call: TRBJ1-1
v_call: TRBV7-8

cdr3_aa: ASTLLEGYGYT
j_call: TRBJ1-2
v_call: TRBV25-1

cdr3_aa: AGGITEAF
j_call: TRBJ1-1
v_call: TRBV7-2

cdr3_aa: ASSFREETQY
j_call: TRBJ2-5
v_call: TRBV7-8

cdr3_aa: ASSVDRGNTEAF
j_call: TRBJ1-1
v_call: TRBV2

cdr3_aa: ASSAVTGLNEKLF
j_call: TRBJ1-4
v_call: TRBV6-1

cdr3_aa: ASSAYRELTEAF
j_call: TRBJ1-1
v_call: TRBV5-6

cdr3_aa: AWSRRGQGSNQPQH
j_call: TRBJ1-5
v_call: TRBV30

cdr3_aa: ASSYSPVSYGYT
j_call: TRBJ1-2
v_call: TRBV6-5

cdr3_aa: ASSLGQGNQPQH
j_call: TRBJ1-5
v_call: TRBV11-2

cdr3_aa: ASSNRTGGRDGYT
j_call: TRBJ1-2
v_call: TRBV21-1

cdr3_aa: ASSPRQGLNTEAF
j_call: TRBJ1-1
v_call: TRBV5-1

cdr3_aa: SASGTSGGAGTGELF
j_call: TRBJ2-2
v_call: TRBV29-1